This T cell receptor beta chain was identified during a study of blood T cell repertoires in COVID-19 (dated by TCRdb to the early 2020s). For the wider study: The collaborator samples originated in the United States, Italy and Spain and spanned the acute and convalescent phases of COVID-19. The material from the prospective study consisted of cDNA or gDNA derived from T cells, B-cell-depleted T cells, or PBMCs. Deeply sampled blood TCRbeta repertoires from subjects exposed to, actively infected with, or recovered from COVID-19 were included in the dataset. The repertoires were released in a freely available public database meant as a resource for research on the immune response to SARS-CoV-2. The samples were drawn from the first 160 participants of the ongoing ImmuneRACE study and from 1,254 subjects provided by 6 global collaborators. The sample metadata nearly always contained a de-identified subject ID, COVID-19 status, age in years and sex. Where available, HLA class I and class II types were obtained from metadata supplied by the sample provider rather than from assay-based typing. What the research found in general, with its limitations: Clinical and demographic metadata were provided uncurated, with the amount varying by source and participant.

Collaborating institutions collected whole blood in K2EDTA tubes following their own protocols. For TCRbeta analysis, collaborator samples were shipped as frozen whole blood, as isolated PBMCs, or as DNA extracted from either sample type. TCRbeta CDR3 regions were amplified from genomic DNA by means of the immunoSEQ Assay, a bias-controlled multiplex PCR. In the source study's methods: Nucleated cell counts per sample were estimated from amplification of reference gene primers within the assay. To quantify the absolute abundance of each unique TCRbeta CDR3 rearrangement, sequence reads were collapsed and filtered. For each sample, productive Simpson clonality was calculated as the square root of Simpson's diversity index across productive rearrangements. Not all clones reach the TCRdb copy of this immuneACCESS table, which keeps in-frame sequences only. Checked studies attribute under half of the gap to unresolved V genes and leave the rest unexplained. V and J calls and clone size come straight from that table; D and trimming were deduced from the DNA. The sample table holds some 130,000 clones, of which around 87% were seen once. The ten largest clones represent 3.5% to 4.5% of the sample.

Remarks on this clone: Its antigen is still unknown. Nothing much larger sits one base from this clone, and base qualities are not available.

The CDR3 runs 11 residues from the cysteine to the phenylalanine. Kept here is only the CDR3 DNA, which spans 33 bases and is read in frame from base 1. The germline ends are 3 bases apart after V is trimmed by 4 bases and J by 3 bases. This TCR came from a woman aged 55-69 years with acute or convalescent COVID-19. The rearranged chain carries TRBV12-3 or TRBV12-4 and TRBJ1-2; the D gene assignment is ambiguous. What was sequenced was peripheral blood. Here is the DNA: TGTGCCAGCAGTTCCTACTATGGCTACACCTTC. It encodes CASSSYYGYTF.